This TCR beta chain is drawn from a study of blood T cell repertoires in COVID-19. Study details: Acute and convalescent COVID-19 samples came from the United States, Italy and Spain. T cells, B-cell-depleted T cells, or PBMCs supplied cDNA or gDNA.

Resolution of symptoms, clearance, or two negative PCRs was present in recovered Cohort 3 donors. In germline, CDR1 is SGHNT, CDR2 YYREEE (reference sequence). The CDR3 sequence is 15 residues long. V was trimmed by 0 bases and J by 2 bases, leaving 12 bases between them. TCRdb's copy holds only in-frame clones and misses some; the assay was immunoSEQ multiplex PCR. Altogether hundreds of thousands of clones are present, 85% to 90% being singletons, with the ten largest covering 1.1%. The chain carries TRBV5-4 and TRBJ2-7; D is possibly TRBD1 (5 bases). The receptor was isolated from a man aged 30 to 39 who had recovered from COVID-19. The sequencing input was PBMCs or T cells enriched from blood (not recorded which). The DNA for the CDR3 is TGTGCCAGCAGCTTGGCGGCTACCAGGGCCTACGAGCAGTACTTC. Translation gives CASSLAATRAYEQYF.